This T cell receptor beta chain was identified in a study of cytomegalovirus exposure and HLA in healthy donors. On the study more broadly: HLA-typed donors were the source of approximately 80 million unique TCRs, which an early data release held.

Trimming cost V 6 bases and J 0 bases, with 9 bases left between them. The V gene's germline CDR1 is SGHTA and CDR2 FQGNSA. This CDR3 has 13 residues. Vbeta (60) and Jbeta (13) primers were used in the PCR. Method: immunoSEQ multiplex PCR; TCRdb's copy keeps in-frame clones and lacks some. The sample yields around 100,000 clones, of which the top ten take up 0.45% to 0.6%. The material sequenced was PBMCs. The chain recombines TRBV7-2 with TRBJ2-7; D is possibly TRBD2 (5 bases). The clonotype comes from a man in his fifties in good health and CMV-seronegative. The CDR3 sequence is CASSPGGSYEQYF. In nucleotides, the CDR3 is TGTGCCAGCAGTCCTGGAGGCTCCTACGAGCAGTACTTC.